This T cell receptor beta chain was obtained from a study of blood T cell repertoires in COVID-19. The method was immunoSEQ multiplex PCR; TCRdb's version includes in-frame clones alone and lacks a portion of them. The repertoire consists of about 250,000 clones, with about 88% occurring once and the leading ten covering about 3%. CDR1 is SGHTA, CDR2 FQGNSA, per germline. This CDR3 region has 15 residues. The V segment lost 0 bases and the J segment 4 bases; nucleotides outside the gene matches: 5. Sequencing was done on a sample of PBMCs or T cells enriched from blood (not recorded which). This clonotype originated in a woman between 50 and 59 years old who had recovered from COVID-19. The V gene is TRBV7-2, the J gene TRBJ2-7; 8 nucleotides match TRBD2. The CDR3 protein is CASSLALGGGYEQYF. Written as DNA, the CDR3 is TGTGCCAGCAGCTTAGCCCTCGGCGGGGGGTACGAGCAGTACTTC.